This note documents a single T cell receptor (beta chain) sequence. CDR1 is SGHDN, CDR2 FVKESK, per germline. Trimming shortened V by 7 bases and J by 4 bases, and 8 bases separated the two germline ends. The CDR3 has 12 amino acids. This entry comes from a study of blood T cell repertoires in COVID-19. As for the study in general: Both acute and convalescent COVID-19 samples were obtained from the United States, Italy and Spain. T cells, B-cell-depleted T cells, or PBMCs provided the cDNA or gDNA that served as material.

Original processing notes: Reference gene primer amplification gave nucleated cell count estimates. Generated by immunoSEQ multiplex PCR, the TCRdb table keeps only in-frame clones and is missing some. The DNA was the basis for D and trimming; V, J and clone size are from that table. The sample lists about 260,000 clones, just under 90% occurring once. The sequenced sample was peripheral blood. The TCR comes from a woman aged 40 to 50 with acute or convalescent COVID-19. The chain joins TRBV14 to TRBJ1-3, with D maybe TRBD1 (6 bases). CDR3 amino acids: CASKDRGNTIYF. In nucleotides, the CDR3 is TGTGCCAGCAAGGACAGAGGAAACACCATATATTTT.